This T cell receptor (beta chain) was sequenced for a study of blood T cells in healthy people across ages. Overall study results and limits: Diversity figures derived from one million T cells were judged to underestimate the true value. Diversity of TCR beta per million T cells declined in a roughly linear way with age.

It was with a sample-barcoded 5' primer and a J-beta primer mix that a second PCR of roughly 7 to 11 cycles was run. Using its own MiXCR run on the 5' RACE reads, TCRdb lists one record per CDR3 protein. In the table there are about a million distinct CDR3 sequences, under 40% of which are singletons. As for this clonotype: Its antigen is currently unknown.

Germline V gene lookup returns CDR1 MRHNA and CDR2 SNTAGT. Unmatched junction bases numbered 3, after V lost 2 bases and J lost 6 bases. The CDR3 extends over 14 amino acids. The V and J genes are TRBV6-4 and TRBJ2-3, with 9 positions matching TRBD2. Sequenced: blood. This TCR derives from a man younger than 30 in good health. The CDR3 reads CASSDLAGRDTQYF. The CDR3 region has the DNA TGTGCCAGCAGTGACCTAGCGGGGAGGGATACGCAGTATTTT.